Following are 8 T cell receptor beta chains from one sample sequenced in a study of T cells in Graves' hyperthyroidism and ophthalmopathy (dated 2019 in TCRdb). Libraries were built with multiplex PCR. Sequencing relied on an Illumina HiSeq 2000. Amplification of TCR beta CDR3 regions was carried out from RNA transcripts. A first-round RT-PCR of the TCR CDR3 used the HTBI primer set with the Qiagen OneStep RT-PCR kit. TCRdb reran the public reads through fastp at Q25 and MiXCR, keeping productive beta chains. Rows matching on CDR3 protein sequence are summarized as one entry with the most common DNA and genes. This sample holds about 380,000 distinct CDR3 sequences; approximately 13% were observed only once. The top ten clonotypes cover 8% to 13% of the sample. What was sequenced was blood. These receptors came from a woman in her fifties or sixties with Graves' hyperthyroidism.

This clonotype was recorded at least ten times. CDR3 sequence reads: CASSERTGTYGYTF. The CDR3 bases are TGCGCCAGCAGCGAAAGGACAGGGACCTATGGCTACACCTTC. The chain uses TRBV10-2 and TRBJ1-2, with 8 positions matching TRBD1. V trimming: 6 bases; J trimming: 4 bases; junction bases outside the gene matches: 7. CDR1 is WSHSY, CDR2 SAAADI, per germline. This CDR3 has 14 residues.

J is TRBJ2-1 and V is TRBV6-1; 9 bases line up with TRBD1. In germline, CDR1 is MNHNS, CDR2 SASEGT. This CDR3 has 15 residues. V shed 8 bases and J 8 bases; nucleotides not matched to a gene: 13. The CDR3 here is CASAPPGQGVDEQFF. CDR3 DNA: TGTGCCAGCGCCCCCCCGGGACAGGGAGTCGATGAGCAGTTCTTC.

This clonotype was counted many times. V and J are TRBV7-2 and TRBJ2-3; the match to TRBD2 covers 12 bases. The V gene's germline CDR1 is SGHTA and CDR2 FQGNSA. Germline trimming cut 2 bases from V and 2 bases from J; bases unmatched to any gene: 2. The CDR3 runs 16 residues. For the CDR3, the DNA is TGTGCCAGCAGCTTATCTAGCGGGAGGGCCACAGATACGCAGTATTTT. It encodes CASSLSSGRATDTQYF.

The V call is TRBV12-3 or TRBV12-4, the J call TRBJ2-1, with D possibly TRBD2 on 7 matching bases. This CDR3 is 15 amino acids long. The germline V and J ends were trimmed by 5 bases and 7 bases, with 18 bases remaining between them. The CDR3 sequence: CASSGGLAAFNEQFF. In DNA form, the CDR3 reads TGTGCCAGCAGTGGGGGCCTAGCGGCTTTTAATGAGCAGTTCTTC.

This clonotype was seen ten or more times. This rearrangement joins TRBV6-1 to TRBJ1-5; D may be TRBD1 (5 bases). Trimming left V 6 bases short and J 3 bases short, with 9 bases between. This CDR3 has 13 residues. Germline CDR1 MNHNS, CDR2 SASEGT. The CDR3 region has the DNA TGTGCCAGCAGGACAGTCGTCAATCAGCCCCAGCATTTT. Protein sequence: CASRTVVNQPQHF.

At least ten counts were recorded for this clonotype. This chain joins TRBV11-2 and TRBJ2-2; 10 bases are shared with TRBD2. CDR3 length: 18 residues. Germline trimming cut 4 bases from V and 6 bases from J; bases unmatched to any gene: 14. Germline V gene lookup returns CDR1 SGHAT and CDR2 FQNNGV. CDR3 protein: CASSSSPLAGGGPGELFF. For the CDR3, the DNA is TGTGCCAGCAGCTCCTCCCCGTTAGCGGGAGGAGGACCCGGGGAGCTGTTTTTT.

This clonotype was detected ten times or more. V gene TRBV5-1 combines with J gene TRBJ2-5; the D gene is possibly TRBD2 (6 bases). This CDR3 is 14 amino acids long. Trimming shortened V by 4 bases and J by 7 bases, and 17 bases separated the two germline ends. Germline assignment: CDR1 SGHRS and CDR2 YFSETQ. CDR3: CASSGGEEQGTQYF. CDR3 in DNA: TGCGCCAGCAGCGGCGGGGAGGAGCAGGGGACCCAGTACTTC.

The sample holds many counts of this clonotype. V gene TRBV7-9 combines with J gene TRBJ2-5; the D is unclear. The germline gives CDR1 SEHNR, CDR2 FQNEAQ (reference sequence). This CDR3 is built from 14 residues. The V end was cut by 2 bases, the J end by 5 bases, with 12 bases between. CDR3 nucleotide sequence: TGTGCCAGCAGCTTAATATTCCTAGGGGAGACCCAGTACTTC. Amino acid sequence: CASSLIFLGETQYF. Together with reference TRBV7-9 and TRBJ2-5, the CDR3 gives the full variable domain: DTGVSQNPRHKITKRGQNVTFRCDPISEHNRLYWYRQTLGQGPEFLTYFQNEAQLEKSRLLSDRFSAERPKGSFSTLEIQRTEQGDSAMYLCASSLIFLGETQYFGPGTRLLVL.